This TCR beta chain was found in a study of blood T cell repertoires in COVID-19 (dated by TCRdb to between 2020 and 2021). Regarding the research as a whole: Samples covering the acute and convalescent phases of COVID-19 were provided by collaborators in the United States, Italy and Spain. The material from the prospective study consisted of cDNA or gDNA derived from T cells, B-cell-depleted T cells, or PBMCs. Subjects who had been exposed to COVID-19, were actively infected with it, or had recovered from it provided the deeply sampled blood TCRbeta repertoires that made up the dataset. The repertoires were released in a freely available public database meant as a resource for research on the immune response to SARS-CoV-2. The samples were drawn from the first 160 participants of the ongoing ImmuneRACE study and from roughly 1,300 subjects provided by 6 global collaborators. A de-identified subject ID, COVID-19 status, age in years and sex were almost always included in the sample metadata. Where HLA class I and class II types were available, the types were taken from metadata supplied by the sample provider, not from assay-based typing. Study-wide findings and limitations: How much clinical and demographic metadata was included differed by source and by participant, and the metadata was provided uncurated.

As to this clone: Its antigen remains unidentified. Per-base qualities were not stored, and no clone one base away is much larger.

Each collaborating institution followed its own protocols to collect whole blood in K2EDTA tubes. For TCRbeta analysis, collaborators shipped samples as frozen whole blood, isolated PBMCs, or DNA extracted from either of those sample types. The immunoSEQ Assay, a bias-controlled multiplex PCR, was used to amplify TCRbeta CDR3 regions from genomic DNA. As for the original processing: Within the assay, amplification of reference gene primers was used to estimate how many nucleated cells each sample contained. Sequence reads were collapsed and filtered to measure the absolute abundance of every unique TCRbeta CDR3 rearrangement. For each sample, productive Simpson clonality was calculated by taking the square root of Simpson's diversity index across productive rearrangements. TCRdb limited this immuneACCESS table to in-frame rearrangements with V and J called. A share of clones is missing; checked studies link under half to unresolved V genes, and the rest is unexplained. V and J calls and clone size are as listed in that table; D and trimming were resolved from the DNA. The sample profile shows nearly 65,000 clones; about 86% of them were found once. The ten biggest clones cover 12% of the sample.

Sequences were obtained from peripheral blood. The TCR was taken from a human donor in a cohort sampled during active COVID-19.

The nucleotide sequence is TGCGCCAGCAGCTTGGCCCAGGGACAGGTTGAAGCTTTCTTT. Translated, this gives CASSLAQGQVEAFF. The chain is made from TRBV5-1 and TRBJ1-1; 8 of the junction bases match TRBD1. V loses 0 bases at its end and J loses 7 bases; junction bases beyond the gene matches: 5. Per the germline V gene, SGHRS is the CDR1 and YFSETQ is the CDR2. The CDR3 holds 14 amino acids from the cysteine to the phenylalanine. Kept here is only the CDR3 DNA, which spans 42 bases and is read in frame from base 1.